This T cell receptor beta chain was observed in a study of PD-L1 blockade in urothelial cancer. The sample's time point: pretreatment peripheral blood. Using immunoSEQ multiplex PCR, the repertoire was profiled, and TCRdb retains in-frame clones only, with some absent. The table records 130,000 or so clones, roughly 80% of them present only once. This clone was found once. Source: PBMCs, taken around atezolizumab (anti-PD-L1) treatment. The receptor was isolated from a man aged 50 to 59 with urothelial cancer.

CDR3 DNA sequence: TGTGCCAGCAGCTCCGACAGACCCTCTGGAAACACCATATATTTT. Its translation: CASSSDRPSGNTIYF. V and J are TRBV7-8 and TRBJ1-3; D might be TRBD1 (5 bases). The CDR3 loop spans 15 amino acids. Germline V lookup: CDR1 SGHVS, CDR2 FQNEAQ. Between the trimmed V and J ends, which lost 4 bases and 0 bases, there was a span of 10 bases.